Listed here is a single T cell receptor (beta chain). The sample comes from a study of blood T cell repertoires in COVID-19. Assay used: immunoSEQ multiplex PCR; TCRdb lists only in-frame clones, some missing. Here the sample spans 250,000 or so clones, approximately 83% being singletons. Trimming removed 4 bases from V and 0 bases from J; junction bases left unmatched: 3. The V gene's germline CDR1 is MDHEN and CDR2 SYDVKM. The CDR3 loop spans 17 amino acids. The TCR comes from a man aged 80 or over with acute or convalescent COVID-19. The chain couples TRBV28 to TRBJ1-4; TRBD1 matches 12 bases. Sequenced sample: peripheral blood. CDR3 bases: TGTGCCAGCAGTTCACGGGACAGGGGGCCAACTAATGAAAAACTGTTTTTT. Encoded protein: CASSSRDRGPTNEKLFF.